By share, the clone carrying this T cell receptor (beta chain) counts as medium-sized. Its antigen is unidentified. These data are taken from a study of spatial heterogeneity in lung cancer. Specified time point: sample taken at primary tumor resection. Study results and caveats: Counts of expanded alpha and beta TCRs within tumors tracked the tumor nonsynonymous mutation count. Coverage estimated for tumor T cells reached about 7% for alpha chains and about 13% for beta chains.

V gave up 5 bases and J gave up 4 bases, with 9 bases separating them. The germline CDR1 and CDR2 sequences are SEHNR and FQNEAQ (reference sequence). This CDR3 has 13 amino acids. TCRdb passed the 5' RACE reads through MiXCR, listing each CDR3 protein once. The repertoire consists of roughly 1,800 distinct CDR3 sequences, with 8.9% occurring once and the leading ten covering 9.5% to 12%. The rearrangement links TRBV7-9 to TRBJ1-3; D is unresolved. The clonotype was recovered from a female donor with early-stage non-small cell lung cancer. The starting material was lung tumor tissue, obtained at surgery. CDR3 nucleotides: TGTGCCAGCAGCGCGAGGAAAGGAAACACCATATATTTT. As protein: CASSARKGNTIYF.